One and the same sample provided the 32 T cell receptor beta chains below, sequenced in a study of T cell repertoires in cytomegalovirus infection (dated by TCRdb to between 2018 and 2021). TCRdb lists the instrument as Illumina HiSeq 1500. TCRdb reran the public reads through fastp at Q25 and MiXCR, keeping productive beta chains. Rows matching on CDR3 protein sequence are summarized as one entry with the most common DNA and genes. For this sample there are hundreds of thousands of distinct CDR3 sequences; 15% to 20% appear just once. More than 10% of the sample is taken by the ten largest. The source material was PBMCs. The receptors were gathered from a human donor in good health (CMV status not recorded). Some clones in this sample may be carry-over from other donors' samples.

For the CDR3, the DNA is TGTGCCAGCAGCGTCGACAGGGCGGGTGGCTACACCTTC. Its translation: CASSVDRAGGYTF. The chain is built from TRBV9 and TRBJ1-2; 7 bases line up with TRBD1. CDR1 SGDLS and CDR2 YYNGEE come from the germline V gene. V was pared by 2 bases and J by 7 bases, with 5 bases of the junction left unmatched. The CDR3 is 13 residues long.

This clonotype was picked up many times. The chain employs TRBV5-1 and TRBJ1-1; 9 bases match TRBD1. CDR1 SGHRS and CDR2 YFSETQ come from the germline V gene. CDR3 length: 15 amino acids. Germline trimming cut 0 bases from V and 11 bases from J; bases unmatched to any gene: 11. The CDR3 DNA reads as TGCGCCAGCAGCTTGGAGGGACAGGGCCTCTCTTGGGCTTTCTTT. Translation: CASSLEGQGLSWAFF.

This clonotype appeared a few times. The genes are TRBV5-5 and TRBJ2-2; D is perhaps TRBD2 (5 bases). V gave up 3 bases and J gave up 1 base, with 10 bases separating them. This CDR3 is built from 15 residues. From germline, CDR1 is SGHKS and CDR2 YYEKEE (reference sequence). The CDR3 coding sequence is TGTGCCAGCAGCTGGGGAAGCGGGAACACCGGGGAGCTGTTTTTT. This sequence encodes CASSWGSGNTGELFF.

The table lists this clonotype with many counts. This chain uses TRBV6-2 or TRBV6-3 with TRBJ1-1; D possibly corresponds to TRBD1 (5 bases). Germline V lookup: CDR1 MNHEY, CDR2 SVGEGT. Trimming removed 4 bases from V and 11 bases from J, with 14 bases in between. The CDR3 is made up of 12 amino acids. CDR3 in DNA: TGTGCCAGCAGTTCGAGCAGGGTTCACGCTTTCTTT. Translation gives CASSSSRVHAFF.

For this clonotype: At one end the junction does not follow the germline gene, possibly because of a read error. The chain carries TRBV7-2 and TRBJ1-1; possibly TRBD1 for D (5 bases). The CDR3 contains 16 residues. Germline lookup yields CDR1 SGHTA and CDR2 FQGNSA. This CDR3 is CATSNWGNGLNTEAFF. The CDR3, as DNA: TGTGCCACCAGCAATTGGGGGAACGGCCTGAACACTGAAGCTTTCTTT.

This clonotype was recorded once. The junction shows a germline mismatch at one end, possibly a read error. The V and J genes are TRBV7-2 and TRBJ1-1; D might be TRBD1 (5 bases). From germline, CDR1 is SGHTA and CDR2 FQGNSA. This CDR3 has 13 amino acids. The CDR3 sequence is CANSSQGDTEAFF. CDR3 bases: TGTGCCAACAGCTCACAAGGGGACACTGAAGCTTTCTTT.

This clonotype was seen repeatedly, ten times or more. The rearrangement uses TRBV7-6 and TRBJ2-7, with 8 bases lining up with TRBD1. This CDR3 has 15 amino acids. Germline values: CDR1 SGHVS, CDR2 FNYEAQ. J gave up 1 base and V 5 bases, and 7 bases lay outside the gene matches. The CDR3 is CASSSFRGRSYEQYF. The CDR3 nucleotides read TGTGCCAGCAGCAGCTTCAGGGGGCGGTCCTACGAGCAGTACTTC.

In this sample, this clonotype turned up many times. V usage is TRBV7-2 and J usage is TRBJ2-1, with 11 bases fitting TRBD2. Trimming cost V 5 bases and J 8 bases; bases outside gene matches: 32. Germline values: CDR1 SGHTA, CDR2 FQGNSA. The CDR3 consists of 23 residues. The CDR3 protein is CASSGPSGGTPGGLFLSPYEQFF. The CDR3 DNA sequence: TGTGCCAGCAGCGGGCCTAGCGGGGGGACTCCCGGTGGTCTTTTTTTGTCCCCATATGAGCAGTTCTTC.

In its sample, this clonotype was seen a few times. V gene TRBV5-1 combines with J gene TRBJ1-2; maybe TRBD1 (6 bases). The CDR3 contains 15 residues. The V gene's germline CDR1 is SGHRS and CDR2 YFSETQ. The V and J ends lost 4 bases and 5 bases respectively, with 18 bases between them. The CDR3 is CASSPGQRTPYGYTF. CDR3 sequence (DNA): TGCGCCAGCAGCCCCGGACAGCGTACACCTTATGGCTACACCTTC.

This clonotype appeared many times. The rearrangement uses TRBV20-1 and TRBJ1-3; D not resolved. Between the trimmed V and J ends, which lost 1 base and 2 bases, there was a span of 9 bases. The germline gives CDR1 DFQATT, CDR2 SNEGSKA (reference sequence). CDR3 length equals 14 residues. The CDR3 DNA sequence: TGCAGTGCTAGAGTTGTAGCGGCTGGAAACACCATATATTTT. This translates into CSARVVAAGNTIYF.

This clonotype has a handful of counts. The chain carries TRBV18 and TRBJ2-7; D is undetermined. There are 14 residues in the CDR3. CDR1 and CDR2 (germline): KGHSH, LQKENI. Trimming stripped 3 bases from V and 3 bases from J, with 12 bases between. Written as DNA, the CDR3 is TGTGCCAGCTCACCTTCCAGGAAGAACTACGAGCAGTACTTC. Translated: CASSPSRKNYEQYF.

This CDR3 reads CASSLGGRVSSPLHF. For the CDR3, the DNA is TGTGCCAGCAGCTTAGGTGGCAGGGTTTCATCACCCCTCCACTTT. The chain has TRBV7-9 and TRBJ1-6, with D maybe TRBD1 (5 bases). V gave up 1 base and J gave up 10 bases, with 14 bases separating them. This CDR3 comprises 15 residues. Germline-derived CDR1 and CDR2 are SEHNR and FQNEAQ (reference sequence).

This clonotype has at least ten counts. CDR3 in DNA: TGTGCCAGCAGCTTAACAGGGTCCTATAATTCACCCCTCCACTTT. Residues: CASSLTGSYNSPLHF. The chain uses TRBV11-1 and TRBJ1-6; TRBD1 is a possible D gene (6 bases). Germline CDR1 SGHAT, CDR2 FQDESV (reference sequence). Trimming pared 2 bases from V and 1 base from J, leaving 6 bases between. This CDR3 region has 15 residues.

This chain joins TRBV27 and TRBJ1-1, with D perhaps matching TRBD1 (5 bases). Per germline, CDR1 MNHEY and CDR2 SMNVEV (reference sequence). Trimming pared 2 bases from V and 3 bases from J, leaving 10 bases between. The CDR3 consists of 14 residues. The CDR3 nucleotides read TGTGCCAGCAGTTTAACAGAGGGGTACACTGAAGCTTTCTTT. The encoded protein is CASSLTEGYTEAFF.

This clonotype has at least ten counts. The chain is built from TRBV28 and TRBJ1-5; D gene uncertain. This CDR3 has 14 residues. Germline CDR1 reads MDHEN; CDR2 reads SYDVKM. With 7 bases removed from V and 0 bases from J, the gap between germline ends came to 10 bases. CDR3 coding DNA: TGTGCCAGCAATTCGCACCTTAGCAATCAGCCCCAGCATTTT. Translating gives CASNSHLSNQPQHF.

The chain employs TRBV4-3 and TRBJ2-1; D not certain. V gave up 0 bases and J gave up 7 bases, with 13 bases separating them. Germline V lookup: CDR1 LGHNA, CDR2 YSLEER. CDR3 length: 15 residues. The CDR3 region is CASSQDRLPENEQFF. The CDR3 coding sequence is TGCGCCAGCAGCCAAGACAGGCTCCCAGAGAATGAGCAGTTCTTC.

This clonotype came up a few times. This sequence joins TRBV11-2 and TRBJ2-1; 12 bases match TRBD2. CDR1 and CDR2 from the germline V gene are SGHAT and FQNNGV. Trimming at V came to 2 bases and at J to 0 bases, leaving 8 bases not matched to a gene. CDR3 length: 19 residues. The chain's CDR3 is CASSLRLAGGSGSYNEQFF. In DNA, the CDR3 is TGTGCCAGCAGCTTACGGCTAGCGGGGGGGTCCGGCTCCTACAATGAGCAGTTCTTC.

This clonotype was observed at least ten times. This chain uses TRBV6-1 with TRBJ1-5; D is uncertain. The CDR3 covers 13 residues. CDR1 and CDR2 from the germline V gene are MNHNS and SASEGT. The V and J ends lost 6 bases and 4 bases respectively, with 10 bases between them. In nucleotides, the CDR3 is TGTGCCAGCAGAGCGGACGGTAATCAGCCCCAGCATTTT. Its protein product is CASRADGNQPQHF.

The chain employs TRBV5-5 and TRBJ2-7; D is uncertain. With 3 bases removed from V and 3 bases from J, the gap between germline ends came to 13 bases. In germline, CDR1 is SGHKS, CDR2 YYEKEE (reference sequence). This CDR3 has 14 amino acids. In DNA, the CDR3 is TGTGCCAGCAGCTCGATGACCCTCAACTACGAGCAGTACTTC. It yields the protein CASSSMTLNYEQYF.

V and J are TRBV10-2 and TRBJ1-1, with a tentative D call TRBD1 (6 bases). The CDR3 consists of 14 residues. CDR1 and CDR2 (germline): WSHSY, SAAADI. With 7 bases removed from V and 1 base from J, the gap between germline ends came to 13 bases. CDR3 sequence: CASTRQATNTEAFF. DNA of the CDR3: TGCGCCAGCACCCGACAGGCGACGAACACTGAAGCTTTCTTT.

This clonotype was detected a few times. This chain uses TRBV12-3 or TRBV12-4 with TRBJ2-7, with TRBD1 matching over 7 bases. The ends lost 4 bases at V and 5 bases at J; junction bases unmatched: 8. The CDR3 runs to 14 residues. The CDR3 coding sequence is TGTGCCAGCAGTTGGGTACAGGGGAGCCACGAGCAGTACTTC. It translates to CASSWVQGSHEQYF.

The rearrangement links TRBV19 to TRBJ1-5; D may be TRBD1 (5 bases). CDR1 is LNHDA and CDR2 is SQIVND in the germline V gene (reference sequence). The CDR3 is made up of 17 amino acids. Trimming left V 3 bases short and J 2 bases short, with 17 bases between. The DNA of the CDR3 is TGTGCCAGTAGTATTGGGGGTCTCAGGGCTGGCAATCAGCCCCAGCATTTT. It specifies CASSIGGLRAGNQPQHF.

Many counts were recorded for this clonotype. V usage is TRBV28 and J usage is TRBJ2-7; D possibly matches TRBD1 or TRBD2 (5 bases each). CDR3 size: 14 residues. V lost 7 bases, J lost 2 bases, and 15 bases lay in between. Germline CDR1 MDHEN, CDR2 SYDVKM. Here the CDR3 reads CASTQGVFTYEQYF. The DNA of the CDR3 is TGTGCCAGCACTCAGGGAGTCTTTACCTACGAGCAGTACTTC.

There are many counts of this clonotype. This rearrangement joins TRBV10-3 to TRBJ1-5; 9 bases are a match to TRBD1. After removal of 3 bases from V and 4 bases from J, the junction contained 4 bases not matched to a gene. CDR1 is ENHRY and CDR2 is SYGVKD in the germline V gene. This CDR3 spans 15 amino acids. The CDR3 loop reads CAISEPGQGNQPQHF. CDR3 bases: TGTGCCATCAGTGAACCGGGACAGGGTAATCAGCCCCAGCATTTT.

The CDR3 protein is CASSRPKMGREETQYF. Here the CDR3 DNA reads TGTGCCAGCAGCCGCCCCAAAATGGGTAGAGAAGAGACCCAGTACTTC. The chain employs TRBV6-5 and TRBJ2-5; D uncertain. V shed 6 bases and J shed 3 bases, with 20 bases lying between them. Germline values: CDR1 MNHEY, CDR2 SVGAGI. The CDR3 contains 16 residues.

This chain joins TRBV2 and TRBJ2-7; D not certain. Germline V gene lookup returns CDR1 SNHLY and CDR2 FYNNEI. This CDR3 comprises 14 residues. V gave up 8 bases and J gave up 0 bases, with 14 bases separating them. The CDR3 DNA reads as TGTGCCAGCGTAAAGGGCCGACTCTCCTACGAGCAGTACTTC. It translates to CASVKGRLSYEQYF.

This clonotype appeared a few times. The V gene is TRBV7-2, the J gene TRBJ2-2, with TRBD1 matching over 9 bases. CDR1 is SGHTA, CDR2 FQGNSA, per germline. CDR3 length equals 15 residues. J gave up 6 bases and V 6 bases, and 8 bases lay outside the gene matches. The CDR3 nucleotides read TGTGCCAGCAGACAGGGGGCGTATTTCGCCGGGGAGCTGTTTTTT. Translation: CASRQGAYFAGELFF.

This clonotype was detected ten times or more. This chain joins TRBV12-3 or TRBV12-4 and TRBJ1-1; 7 nucleotides agree with TRBD1. Trimming took 6 bases from V and 3 from J; bases not matched to a gene: 7. This CDR3 has 14 residues. DNA of the CDR3: TGTGCCAGCAGCGCAAATACAGGGGACACTGAAGCTTTCTTT. Its translation is CASSANTGDTEAFF.

This chain connects TRBV5-1 to TRBJ2-7; 7 nucleotides line up with TRBD1. V was clipped by 4 bases and J by 0 bases; unmatched bases: 10. The CDR3 spans 16 residues. Germline V gene data show CDR1 as SGHRS and CDR2 as YFSETQ. CDR3 nucleotides: TGCGCCAGCAGCAAGAACAGGGGCCAAAGCTCCTACGAGCAGTACTTC. Protein sequence: CASSKNRGQSSYEQYF.

This sequence joins TRBV12-5 and TRBJ2-2; no clear D. Germline V gene data show CDR1 as LGHNT and CDR2 as FRNRAP. The CDR3 covers 16 residues. With 2 bases removed from V and 3 bases from J, the gap between germline ends came to 13 bases. CDR3 nucleotide sequence: TGTGCTAGTGGTTTGATAACAGCAGTTTACACCGGGGAGCTGTTTTTT. It encodes CASGLITAVYTGELFF.

This sequence joins TRBV2 and TRBJ1-2; 11 bases match TRBD1. The germline V gene encodes CDR1 SNHLY and CDR2 FYNNEI. This CDR3 is 14 amino acids long. Trimming cost V 4 bases and J 9 bases; bases outside gene matches: 7. The DNA for the CDR3 is TGTGCCAGCAGTGGGACAGGGGGCGTCTTAAGCTACACCTTC. Its translation: CASSGTGGVLSYTF.

The chain uses TRBV5-1 and TRBJ1-4, with a possible D match to TRBD1 (5 bases). Germline-derived CDR1 and CDR2 are SGHRS and YFSETQ. This CDR3 contains 15 residues. Trimming removed 1 base at V and 4 bases at J, with 11 bases between. The CDR3 region has the DNA TGCGCCAGCAGCTTGTCGGGGCAGGTTAATGAAAAACTGTTTTTT. Protein product: CASSLSGQVNEKLFF. Filled out from reference TRBV5-1 and TRBJ1-4, the complete variable domain reads KAGVTQTPRYLIKTRGQQVTLSCSPISGHRSVSWYQQTPGQGLQFLFEYFSETQRNKGNFPGRFSGRQFSNSRSEMNVSTLELGDSALYLCASSLSGQVNEKLFFGSGTQLSVL.